These 32 T cell receptor beta chains originate from one sample sequenced in a study of T-cell reconstitution after alpha-beta-depleted transplantation in children. Library preparation (for TCRbeta) was performed with unique molecular identifiers. TCRdb itself ran the PCR reads through MiXCR, one entry per CDR3 protein. The sample lists 400,000 to 500,000 distinct CDR3 sequences; under 13% were seen once. This specimen consisted of PBMCs from the stem cell graft donor, obtained from the stem cell graft. Source of these receptors: a human donor who donated a stem cell graft to a child with acute myeloid leukemia.

The V call is TRBV20-1, the J call TRBJ1-6, with a tentative D call TRBD1 (5 bases). This CDR3 comprises 15 residues. Germline V gene data show CDR1 as DFQATT and CDR2 as SNEGSKA (reference sequence). Trimming stripped 3 bases from V and 9 bases from J, with 18 bases between. The CDR3 protein is CSASVTDLVGSPLHF. The CDR3 DNA reads TGCAGTGCTAGTGTGACAGATCTGGTGGGTTCACCCCTCCACTTT.

The sample holds many counts of this clonotype. The chain is built from TRBV9 and TRBJ1-1; 7 positions agree with TRBD1. Looked up from germline, CDR1 is SGDLS and CDR2 is YYNGEE. This CDR3 has 12 amino acids. V was clipped by 4 bases and J by 8 bases; unmatched bases: 5. This CDR3 reads CASSQGDSEAFF. DNA of the CDR3: TGTGCCAGCAGCCAAGGGGACAGCGAAGCTTTCTTT.

The J gene is TRBJ1-2, the V gene TRBV5-6, with unresolved D. Germline-derived CDR1 and CDR2 are SGHDT and YYEEEE. The V gene lost 4 bases and the J gene lost 3 bases, with 19 bases spanning the gap. CDR3 size: 16 residues. CDR3 DNA sequence: TGTGCCAGCAGCCGCCGTTGGAGGACGATTCACTATGGCTACACCTTC. This codes for CASSRRWRTIHYGYTF.

This clonotype was picked up many times. The rearrangement uses TRBV7-9 and TRBJ1-6; D not resolved. CDR1 and CDR2 (germline): SEHNR, FQNEAQ (reference sequence). Trimming removed 5 bases from V and 4 bases from J, with 15 bases in between. CDR3 length: 16 residues. The CDR3 bases are TGTGCCAGCAGCGAAGAACAGTTGCGTTATAATTCACCCCTCCACTTT. Translation gives CASSEEQLRYNSPLHF.

There are many counts of this clonotype. The rearrangement links TRBV25-1 to TRBJ2-1; 8 bases agree with TRBD2. The CDR3 has 13 amino acids. Looked up from germline, CDR1 is MGHDK and CDR2 is SYGVNS. V trimming: 6 bases; J trimming: 8 bases; junction bases outside the gene matches: 6. The CDR3 DNA reads as TGTGCCAGCAGCATTACGGGAGGGGATGAGCAGTTCTTC. Translation: CASSITGGDEQFF.

This clonotype has only a few counts. The chain joins TRBV7-2 to TRBJ2-5; possibly TRBD1 or TRBD2 for D (5 bases each). This CDR3 has 15 residues. Trimming removed 1 base at V and 2 bases at J, with 11 bases between. Germline V CDR1 and CDR2: SGHTA, FQGNSA. CDR3: CASSLVGAYQETQYF. The CDR3 nucleotides read TGTGCCAGCAGCTTAGTCGGGGCCTATCAAGAGACCCAGTACTTC.

A few counts support this clonotype. The chain has TRBV20-1 and TRBJ1-5, with no clear D. Deletions cut 4 bases from V and 1 base from J, with 14 bases between. The CDR3 runs to 15 residues. CDR1 DFQATT and CDR2 SNEGSKA come from the germline V gene (reference sequence). The CDR3 sequence: CSATPFPLSNQPQHF. The CDR3 nucleotides are TGCAGTGCTACCCCGTTTCCGCTGAGCAATCAGCCCCAGCATTTT.

V gene TRBV7-2 combines with J gene TRBJ2-1; D is uncertain. The CDR3 has 16 amino acids. Germline-derived CDR1 and CDR2 are SGHTA and FQGNSA. Trimming removed 1 base from V and 0 bases from J, with 10 bases in between. Here the CDR3 DNA reads TGTGCCAGCAGCTTAGTACTCCGGAGCTCCTACAATGAGCAGTTCTTC. It is translated as CASSLVLRSSYNEQFF.

This clonotype was detected ten times or more. The rearrangement uses TRBV5-1 and TRBJ2-1; 10 bases are a match to TRBD2. J was trimmed by 5 bases and V by 2 bases; bases with no gene match: 4. The CDR3 spans 15 residues. Germline V lookup: CDR1 SGHRS, CDR2 YFSETQ. CDR3 in DNA: TGCGCCAGCAGCTTAGCGGGAGGGGTTGACAATGAGCAGTTCTTC. Its protein is CASSLAGGVDNEQFF.

V and J are TRBV5-6 and TRBJ2-1, with 8 bases aligning to TRBD2. The CDR3 extends over 12 amino acids. Germline lookup yields CDR1 SGHDT and CDR2 YYEEEE. The V segment lost 3 bases and the J segment 15 bases; nucleotides outside the gene matches: 8. CDR3 residues: CASSSRLARTFF. The DNA for the CDR3 is TGTGCCAGCAGCTCACGACTAGCGAGAACGTTCTTC.

The chain links TRBV9 to TRBJ2-1, with 7 bases fitting TRBD2. The length of the CDR3 is 17 residues. With V trimmed by 4 bases and J by 9 bases, 19 bases remained unmatched. CDR1 is SGDLS, CDR2 YYNGEE, per germline. Here the CDR3 reads CASSSRPGLGSLSEQFF. CDR3 sequence (DNA): TGTGCCAGCAGCTCCCGCCCCGGACTAGGTTCCCTAAGTGAGCAGTTCTTC.

This chain joins TRBV7-6 and TRBJ2-6, with 9 bases aligning to TRBD2. There are 18 residues in the CDR3. Germline trimming cut 5 bases from V and 4 bases from J; bases unmatched to any gene: 12. Germline V gene data show CDR1 as SGHVS and CDR2 as FNYEAQ. The CDR3 sequence: CASSTLGGGAPGANVLTF. The CDR3 DNA is TGTGCCAGCAGCACCTTGGGCGGGGGGGCTCCAGGGGCCAACGTCCTGACTTTC.

This chain uses TRBV11-2 with TRBJ1-1, with a weak D call TRBD1 (5 bases). The CDR3 has 16 residues. Germline values: CDR1 SGHAT, CDR2 FQNNGV. V was shortened by 0 bases and J by 6 bases, with 17 bases between the two germline ends. Here the CDR3 reads CASSLDMIQGQPEAFF. CDR3 coding DNA: TGTGCCAGCAGCTTAGATATGATCCAGGGCCAACCTGAAGCTTTCTTT.

The V and J genes are TRBV5-4 and TRBJ2-6; 7 bases are a match to TRBD2. Germline lookup yields CDR1 SGHNT and CDR2 YYREEE (reference sequence). The CDR3 spans 17 residues. The junction had 8 bases not matched to a gene; V was cut back by 5 bases and J by 0 bases. The CDR3 sequence: CASRTSPFDSGANVLTF. CDR3 sequence (DNA): TGTGCCAGCAGGACTAGCCCTTTTGACTCTGGGGCCAACGTCCTGACTTTC.

As concerns this clonotype: A read error may explain this, as a much larger clone is one base away. No conserved phenylalanine or tryptophan is present at the end of the CDR3, so a read error is the likely explanation. The chain combines TRBV20-1 with TRBJ2-7; the D is unclear. With 0 bases removed from V and 2 bases from J, the gap between germline ends came to 5 bases. Germline CDR1 and CDR2: DFQATT and SNEGSKA (reference sequence). The CDR3 totals 12 residues. The CDR3 DNA is TGCAGTGCTAGAGATCAGACCTACGAGCAGTACTTA. It yields the protein CSARDQTYEQYL.

This clonotype was recorded a few times. The CDR3 bases are TGTGCCAGCAGTTCCTCGACTAGCGGGATTGGGTATACGCAGTATTTT. Residues: CASSSSTSGIGYTQYF. The chain recombines TRBV12-3 or TRBV12-4 with TRBJ2-3; TRBD2 matches 11 bases. CDR3 size: 16 residues. V was pared by 4 bases and J by 7 bases, with 10 bases of the junction left unmatched.

This clonotype was recorded at least ten times. The J gene is TRBJ1-4, the V gene TRBV12-3 or TRBV12-4, with TRBD1 identical over 7 bases. The CDR3 has 13 residues. J was trimmed by 7 bases and V by 5 bases; bases with no gene match: 4. Written as DNA, the CDR3 is TGTGCCAGCAGTCGACAGGGCTCTGAAAAACTGTTTTTT. Translated, it gives CASSRQGSEKLFF.

This chain joins TRBV19 and TRBJ2-5; 9 bases match TRBD1. The ends lost 10 bases at V and 4 bases at J; junction bases unmatched: 10. Germline CDR1 LNHDA, CDR2 SQIVND (reference sequence). CDR3 length equals 14 residues. The CDR3 spells CATTRDREGETQYF. Written as DNA, the CDR3 is TGTGCCACTACCAGGGACAGGGAGGGAGAGACCCAGTACTTC.

This clonotype was found many times. The genes are TRBV6-1 and TRBJ2-3; possible D gene TRBD1, 6 bases. Germline V gene lookup returns CDR1 MNHNS and CDR2 SASEGT. Trimming took off 6 bases at V and 1 base at J, with 11 bases between the two ends. The CDR3 spans 14 residues. The CDR3 bases are TGTGCCAGCAGACCGGGACACCGCACAGATACGCAGTATTTT. It specifies CASRPGHRTDTQYF.

The CDR3 spells CATSPSAGAYEQYF. CDR3 nucleotide sequence: TGTGCCACCAGCCCCTCAGCGGGAGCCTACGAGCAGTACTTC. The chain recombines TRBV15 with TRBJ2-7; TRBD2 aligns across 8 bases. Germline V CDR1 and CDR2: LNHNV, YYDKDF (reference sequence). This CDR3 spans 14 amino acids. The J segment lost 2 bases and the V segment lost 5 bases, leaving 5 bases of the junction unmatched.

Concerning this clonotype: Its ends do not fully match the called genes, so a read error is possible. This chain uses TRBV4-3 with TRBJ2-1, with TRBD1 matching 12 bases. This CDR3 is 16 amino acids long. CDR1 is LGHNA and CDR2 is YSLEER in the germline V gene. CDR3 region: CASRQGDRGPYNEHFF. CDR3 in DNA: TGCGCCAGCAGACAAGGGGACAGGGGGCCCTACAATGAGCATTTCTTC.

The chain has TRBV5-5 and TRBJ2-3; D is perhaps TRBD1 or TRBD2 (5 bases each). In germline, CDR1 is SGHKS, CDR2 YYEKEE (reference sequence). V was clipped by 4 bases and J by 8 bases, with 14 bases between them. The CDR3 covers 13 residues. CDR3 in amino acids: CASSPGRGTTQYF. The CDR3 nucleotides are TGTGCCAGCAGCCCAGGCCGGGGCACTACGCAGTATTTT.

This clonotype was seen many times. This chain links TRBV5-1 with TRBJ2-1; D gene unclear. Germline V gene sequence: CDR1 SGHRS, CDR2 YFSETQ. The V end lost 4 bases, the J end lost 7 bases, and 12 bases lay between the germline ends. This CDR3 has 13 amino acids. The CDR3 DNA sequence: TGCGCCAGCAGCCTCCTTCCCGGGAATGAGCAGTTCTTC. This encodes CASSLLPGNEQFF.

In its sample, this clonotype was seen many times. The chain carries TRBV12-3 or TRBV12-4 and TRBJ1-1; 7 bases fit TRBD1. V was pared by 6 bases and J by 3 bases, with 10 bases of the junction left unmatched. This CDR3 is 15 amino acids long. In nucleotides, the CDR3 is TGTGCCAGCAGCCCAGGGGGTAGTAGGGACACTGAAGCTTTCTTT. Its protein is CASSPGGSRDTEAFF.

This clonotype has a handful of counts. The V and J genes are TRBV4-2 and TRBJ2-2; D perhaps matches TRBD2 (7 bases). Germline lookup yields CDR1 LGHNA and CDR2 YNFKEQ. The CDR3 totals 15 residues. Between the trimmed V and J ends, which lost 4 bases and 5 bases, there was a span of 14 bases. The CDR3 nucleotides are TGTGCCAGCAGCCCGTCGGGGGGCGGAACCGGGGAGCTGTTTTTT. This encodes CASSPSGGGTGELFF.

This clonotype came up a few times. The gene calls are TRBV3-1 and TRBJ1-1; no definite D call. The V and J ends lost 1 base and 5 bases respectively, with 8 bases between them. CDR1 LGHDT and CDR2 YNNKEL come from the germline V gene (reference sequence). CDR3 size: 13 residues. CDR3 in DNA: TGTGCCAGCAGCCAAGGGGCGATGACTGAAGCTTTCTTT. Amino acid sequence: CASSQGAMTEAFF. The variable domain in full, with the rest retrieved from reference TRBV3-1 and TRBJ1-1, is DTAVSQTPKYLVTQMGNDKSIKCEQNLGHDTMYWYKQDSKKFLKIMFSYNNKELIINETVPNRFSPKSPDKAHLNLHINSLELGDSAVYFCASSQGAMTEAFFGQGTRLTVV.

Written as DNA, the CDR3 is TGCGCCAGCAGCTGGGGACTAGAGCACCACACAGATACGCAGTATTTT. Translation: CASSWGLEHHTDTQYF. The chain carries TRBV5-1 and TRBJ2-3; 8 bases agree with TRBD2. Trimming cost V 3 bases and J 2 bases; bases outside gene matches: 8. The CDR3 runs to 16 residues. CDR1 and CDR2 from the germline V gene are SGHRS and YFSETQ.

This rearrangement joins TRBV29-1 to TRBJ1-4; 7 nucleotides match TRBD1. The J segment lost 7 bases and the V segment lost 4 bases, leaving 3 bases of the junction unmatched. Germline V gives CDR1 SQVTM, CDR2 ANQGSEA. This CDR3 has 12 amino acids. The CDR3 sequence is CSVAAGGEKLFF. The DNA of the CDR3 is TGCAGCGTTGCGGCAGGGGGTGAAAAACTGTTTTTT.

This chain joins TRBV6-2 or TRBV6-3 and TRBJ2-1, with D uncertain. There are 9 residues in the CDR3. V lost 8 bases to trimming and J lost 9 bases, with 5 bases between them. Germline CDR1 reads MNHEY; CDR2 reads SVGEGT. CDR3 nucleotide sequence: TGTGCCAGCCAAGGTGAGCAGTTCTTC. The encoded protein is CASQGEQFF.

In its sample, this clonotype was seen a few times. V gene TRBV2 combines with J gene TRBJ2-3; D perhaps matches TRBD2 (6 bases). The CDR3 is made up of 14 amino acids. Trimming pared 6 bases from V and 2 bases from J, leaving 12 bases between. Germline CDR1 SNHLY, CDR2 FYNNEI. The DNA of the CDR3 is TGTGCCAGCAGGATAGCGGAGAACACAGATACGCAGTATTTT. This encodes CASRIAENTDTQYF.

The gene calls are TRBV24-1 and TRBJ2-6; D call uncertain. CDR1 is KGHDR, CDR2 SFDVKD, per germline. V shed 12 bases and J shed 0 bases, with 11 bases lying between them. This CDR3 is built from 14 residues. DNA for the CDR3: TGTGCCTCTCGACACCCCTCTGGGGCCAACGTCCTGACTTTC. This sequence encodes CASRHPSGANVLTF.

The table lists this clonotype with many counts. The genes are TRBV4-3 and TRBJ1-5, with no clear D. CDR1 is LGHNA, CDR2 YSLEER, per germline. CDR3 size: 14 residues. V was shortened by 0 bases and J by 5 bases, with 8 bases between the two germline ends. As DNA, the CDR3 is TGCGCCAGCAGCCAAGAAGCAGATCATCAGCCCCAGCATTTT. It yields the protein CASSQEADHQPQHF.